The entry below gives a single T cell receptor (beta chain) sequence along with its context. Use of 60 Vbeta and 13 Jbeta primers characterized the PCR. Measured with immunoSEQ multiplex PCR; TCRdb has only the in-frame clones, and not every one. This table holds 150,000 to 180,000 clones, about 85% found once. The sample belongs to a study of cytomegalovirus exposure and HLA in healthy donors. V lost 1 base and J 3 bases, leaving 15 bases between the germline ends. The CDR3 spans 16 residues. CDR1 and CDR2 (germline): MDHEN, SYDVKM. This chain connects TRBV28 to TRBJ1-1, with D uncertain. The sample consisted of PBMCs. This clonotype was sampled from a woman aged 18-35 years in good health and CMV-seronegative. CDR3 in DNA: TGTGCCAGCAGTTTATTCGCCGGGGAAAGGGACACTGAAGCTTTCTTT. This translates into CASSLFAGERDTEAFF.